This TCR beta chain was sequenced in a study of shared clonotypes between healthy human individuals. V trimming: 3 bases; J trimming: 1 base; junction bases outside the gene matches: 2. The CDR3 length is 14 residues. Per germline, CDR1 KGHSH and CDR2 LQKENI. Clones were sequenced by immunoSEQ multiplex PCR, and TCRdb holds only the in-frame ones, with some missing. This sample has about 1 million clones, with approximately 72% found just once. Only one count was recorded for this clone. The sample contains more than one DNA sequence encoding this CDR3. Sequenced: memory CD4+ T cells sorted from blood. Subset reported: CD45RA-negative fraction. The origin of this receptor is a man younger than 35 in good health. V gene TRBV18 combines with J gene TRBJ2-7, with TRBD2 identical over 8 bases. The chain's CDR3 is CASSPGLGSYEQYF. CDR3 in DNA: TGTGCCAGCTCACCGGGACTAGGATCCTACGAGCAGTACTTC.